This is a list of T cell receptor beta chains from one sample in a study of response to subunit inactivated influenza vaccine. One entry per CDR3 protein, called by TCRdb with MiXCR from the RT-PCR reads. The table shows about 540,000 distinct CDR3 sequences, with under 25% occurring only once. This sample also appeared in a second study, on T cells expressing NK-cell markers.

Sequenced material: CD4+ T cells sorted from PBMCs, taken 11 to 12 days after vaccination. The receptors derive from a man aged 45-60 years who received an inactivated influenza vaccine. CDR3s include the opening cysteine and the closing phenylalanine or tryptophan. A D gene is named only where the DNA matches it firmly. For some rows the clone size is stated as once, few or many, or as a class when expanded; others skip it.

V,size,D,J,DNA,CDR3
TRBV27,.,TRBD2,TRBJ2-7,TGTGCCAGCAGTTCCCACCTCAGACTAGCGGGGACCTACGAGCAGTACTTC,CASSSHLRLAGTYEQYF
TRBV27,.,.,TRBJ1-1,TGTGCCAGCAGTTTTTCGTCCGGGTCGATGAACACTGAAGCTTTCTTT,CASSFSSGSMNTEAFF
TRBV5-1,.,.,TRBJ1-2,TGCGCCAGCAGCTTCGGGGAGGGCCGCTATGGCTACACCTTC,CASSFGEGRYGYTF
TRBV7-3,.,.,TRBJ2-2,TGTGCCAGCAGCCAAGACAAGCGCACCGGGGAGCTGTTTTTT,CASSQDKRTGELFF
TRBV5-1,.,.,TRBJ2-2,TGCGCCAGCAGCCGTCTGACCTCGGAAGCCGGGGAGCTGTTTTTT,CASSRLTSEAGELFF
TRBV5-1,many,TRBD1,TRBJ2-7,TGCGCCAGCAGCATACAGGGGTTATCCTACGAGCAGTACTTC,CASSIQGLSYEQYF
TRBV11-2,few,TRBD2,TRBJ2-3,TGTGCCAGCAGCTTATGGGGTTGGTCATCAGCGGGGGGGCCTGCAGATACGCAGTATTTT,CASSLWGWSSAGGPADTQYF
TRBV14,few,.,TRBJ2-1,TGTGCCAGCAGCAGGATTAACAATGAGCAGTTCTTC,CASSRINNEQFF
TRBV10-3,.,.,TRBJ1-1,TGTGCCATCAGTGAGTCGACCGGGACGAACACTGAAGCTTTCTTT,CAISESTGTNTEAFF
TRBV20-1,few,.,TRBJ1-1,TGCAGTGTTGTGGGACACTCCATGAACACTGAAGCTTTCTTT,CSVVGHSMNTEAFF
TRBV5-1,many,.,TRBJ2-7,TGCGCCAGCAGCTTTCCCGGGAGAAGCTACGAGCAGTACTTC,CASSFPGRSYEQYF
TRBV11-3,.,.,TRBJ2-1,TGTGCCAGCAGCTTAGATGCCACTTTAGGGCCTACGTCCTACAATGAGCAGTTCTTC,CASSLDATLGPTSYNEQFF
TRBV5-1,.,TRBD2,TRBJ2-1,TGCGCCAGCAGCCAAGGACTAGCGGGTTACGGGCAGTTCTTC,CASSQGLAGYGQFF
TRBV4-3,.,.,TRBJ2-6,TGCGCCAGCAGCCAAGTATACCAGTCTGGGGCCAACGTCCTGACTTTC,CASSQVYQSGANVLTF
TRBV5-1,few,.,TRBJ2-5,TGCGCCAGCGGTCGGGGGGCGCAAGAGACCCAGTACTTC,CASGRGAQETQYF
TRBV2,few,TRBD1,TRBJ1-1,TGTGCCAGCAGTGGACAGGGAACCCTTGAAGCTTTCTTT,CASSGQGTLEAFF
TRBV19,.,.,TRBJ1-1,TGTGCCAGTATGGGTGGCAGACGAAACACTGAAGCTTTCTTT,CASMGGRRNTEAFF
TRBV29-1,few,.,TRBJ2-7,TGCAGCGTACGAGAAGGTCAGGCATACTTC,CSVREGQAYF
TRBV27,.,.,TRBJ2-1,TGTGCCAGCAGTTTAATCGAGTCCTACAATGAGCAGTTCTTC,CASSLIESYNEQFF
TRBV11-2,.,TRBD2,TRBJ2-3,TGTGCCAGCAGGCCACCGGGACTAGCGGGAGTTTTAGATACGCAGTATTTT,CASRPPGLAGVLDTQYF
TRBV11-2,few,.,TRBJ2-5,TGTGCCAGCAGCCCACAGACGACAGTTTTCCAAGAGACCCAGTACTTC,CASSPQTTVFQETQYF
TRBV4-3,.,TRBD2,TRBJ2-2,TGCGCCAGCAGCCCGCGCCCTAGCGGTCTTACCGGGGAGCTGTTTTTT,CASSPRPSGLTGELFF
TRBV6-1,.,.,TRBJ2-5,TGTGCCAGCAGTCCACCGGGCCGACATTGGGAGACCCAGTACTTC,CASSPPGRHWETQYF
TRBV6-1,.,.,TRBJ2-5,TGTGCCAGCAGCCTAAAGACAAGTCAAGAGACCCAGTACTTC,CASSLKTSQETQYF
TRBV20-1,.,.,TRBJ2-7,TGCAGTGCTAGAGATTCGATTTACGAGCAGTACTTC,CSARDSIYEQYF
TRBV7-2,.,.,TRBJ2-7,TGTGCCAGCAGCTTAGGTTGGCAGAGCTACGAGCAGTACTTC,CASSLGWQSYEQYF
TRBV28,.,.,TRBJ1-2,TGTGCCAGCAGTTTACCCTTGGCAGACGGCTACACCTTC,CASSLPLADGYTF
TRBV20-1,few,TRBD2,TRBJ2-3,TGCAGTGCTGCAAGCGGGGGGGCCTCGTTCACAGATACGCAGTATTTT,CSAASGGASFTDTQYF
TRBV9,.,TRBD1,TRBJ2-1,TGTGCCAGCAGCCTATCAGGGGACAGATTCTACAATGAGCAGTTCTTC,CASSLSGDRFYNEQFF
TRBV3-1,.,.,TRBJ2-7,TGTGCCAGCAGCCAAGCTGGGGCTTCCTACGAGCAGTACTTC,CASSQAGASYEQYF
TRBV20-1,.,.,TRBJ1-1,TGCAGTGCCCCTGGGCCCGGCCGCTTGAACACTGAAGCTTTCTTT,CSAPGPGRLNTEAFF
TRBV20-1,many,TRBD2,TRBJ2-3,TGCAGTGCTAGTAGGGCTAGCGGGGGAACGCAGTATTTT,CSASRASGGTQYF
TRBV28,.,.,TRBJ1-4,TGTGCCAGCAGTCCACCTGGCGGGACCGTCGTTGAAAAACTGTTTTTT,CASSPPGGTVVEKLFF
TRBV12-3/TRBV12-4,.,.,TRBJ1-1,TGTGCCAGCAGTTTAGCTTGGAGTACTGAAGCTTTCTTT,CASSLAWSTEAFF
TRBV28,.,.,TRBJ1-1,TGTGCCAGCAGTCGGGTGCAGTCCACTGAAGCTTTCTTT,CASSRVQSTEAFF
TRBV7-8,.,TRBD1,TRBJ2-3,TGTGCCAGCAGTGTGCTAGGACAGGGAAGCACAGATACGCAGTATTTT,CASSVLGQGSTDTQYF
TRBV7-2,.,TRBD2,TRBJ2-3,TGTGCCAGCAGCCCGACTAGCGGGAGTTTTACAGATACGCAGTATTTT,CASSPTSGSFTDTQYF
TRBV7-2,few,.,TRBJ1-2,TGTGCCAGCAGCTTAGGGGGCCGGGGTGGCTACACCTTC,CASSLGGRGGYTF
TRBV20-1,.,.,TRBJ2-1,TGCAGTGCTAGCCAAAACGACAATGAGCAGTTCTTC,CSASQNDNEQFF
TRBV20-1,.,TRBD1,TRBJ2-1,TGCAGTGCTAGATCCGGGACAGGCCCCCTCAATGAGCAGTTCTTC,CSARSGTGPLNEQFF
TRBV7-2,.,.,TRBJ2-5,TGTGCCAGCAGCCATCCCCCTCTTGGGACCCAGTACTTC,CASSHPPLGTQYF
TRBV6-5,few,.,TRBJ2-2,TGTGCCAGCAGTTCGCTTGGGGGGCGGACCGGGGAGCTGTTTTTT,CASSSLGGRTGELFF
TRBV19,few,TRBD2,TRBJ2-7,TGTGCCAGTAGTATGGGTAGCGGGCCCTACGAGCAGTACTTC,CASSMGSGPYEQYF
TRBV3-1,few,TRBD2,TRBJ2-3,TGTGCCAGCAGCCAAGAGCGCAGGCTCGCGGGGGGGACGACAGATACGCAGTATTTT,CASSQERRLAGGTTDTQYF
TRBV3-1,.,.,TRBJ2-1,TGTGCCAGCAGCCACGGAGGTATCACCTACAATGAGCAGTTCTTC,CASSHGGITYNEQFF
TRBV2,few,.,TRBJ2-7,TGTGCCAGCAGTGTTGTCAGGGGATTCTACGAGCAGTACTTC,CASSVVRGFYEQYF
TRBV5-4,few,TRBD1,TRBJ2-7,TGTGCCAGCAGCCGGGACAGGGGGCGCTCCTACGAGCAGTACTTC,CASSRDRGRSYEQYF
TRBV5-5,few,.,TRBJ2-2,TGTGCCAGCAGCGTCGACAGAGACACCGGGGAGCTGTTTTTT,CASSVDRDTGELFF
TRBV10-3,few,.,TRBJ1-3,TGTGCCACACAAGGTTCGGGAAACACCATATATTTT,CATQGSGNTIYF
TRBV7-8,.,.,TRBJ1-2,TGTGCCAGCAGCGGAACAGGGTTCGTTGGTGGCTACACCTTC,CASSGTGFVGGYTF
TRBV20-1,.,TRBD2,TRBJ2-7,TGCAGTGCTCCTCAGGCGGGACTAGCGGACGAGCAGTACTTC,CSAPQAGLADEQYF